This TCR beta chain appears in the sequencing data of a study of a mutant IDH1 vaccine in newly diagnosed glioma. About the study: Of treated patients, around 60% were men and approximately 40% women, averaging roughly 40 years. Study results and limitations: Pseudoprogression appeared unlinked to shifts in leading peripheral T cell clonotypes.

With regard to this clone: The antigen is not known.

TCRdb keeps only in-frame clones here, not all; method: immunoSEQ multiplex PCR. There are about 92,000 clones in the sample; 80% to 90% occur only once, and 7% to 9% lies in the top ten. Noted time point: baseline, week 1 (first vaccination visit). Treatment of the sample: pre-vaccination baseline after standard-of-care therapy. The CDR3 is 13 amino acids. Trimming pared 1 base from V and 3 bases from J, leaving 4 bases between. CDR1 and CDR2 from the germline V gene are SGHVS and FNYEAQ. This sequence originates from a woman aged 50 to 60 with glioma. The chain couples TRBV7-6 to TRBJ2-1; D call uncertain. Sequencing used PBMCs, obtained from a glioma patient treated with radiotherapy, temozolomide or both. The CDR3 sequence is CASSLDSYNEQFF. The CDR3 DNA sequence: TGTGCCAGCAGCTTAGACAGCTACAATGAGCAGTTCTTC.